This T cell receptor (beta chain) came from a study of blood T cell repertoires in COVID-19. Study summary: Sample material is recorded as cDNA or gDNA derived from T cells, B-cell-depleted T cells, or PBMCs.

Authors' data handling: Amplification of reference gene primers provided the estimated nucleated cell counts. Clones were sequenced by immunoSEQ multiplex PCR, and TCRdb holds only the in-frame ones, with some missing. V, J and clone size reflect that table, while D and trimming were determined from the DNA. The sample lists 120,000 or so clones, 70% to 90% occurring once. The trim removed 5 bases at V and 2 bases at J, leaving 16 bases unmatched. CDR1 and CDR2 from the germline V gene are SGHTA and FQGTGA. This CDR3 has 19 amino acids. This clone was seen more than once but under ten times. The clonotype was recovered from a man aged 40-49 years with acute or convalescent COVID-19. The chain joins TRBV7-3 to TRBJ1-4, with TRBD1 matching over 8 bases. The sequencing sample was made of peripheral blood. This chain's CDR3 is CASSQGRDRRASTNEKLFF. The CDR3 nucleotides are TGTGCCAGCAGCCAAGGCCGGGACAGGAGGGCTTCGACTAATGAAAAACTGTTTTTT. The variable domain in full, completed from reference TRBV7-3 and TRBJ1-4, reads GAGVSQTPSNKVTEKGKYVELRCDPISGHTALYWYRQSLGQGPEFLIYFQGTGAADDSGLPNDRFFAVRPEGSVSTLKIQRTERGDSAVYLCASSQGRDRRASTNEKLFFGSGTQLSVL.